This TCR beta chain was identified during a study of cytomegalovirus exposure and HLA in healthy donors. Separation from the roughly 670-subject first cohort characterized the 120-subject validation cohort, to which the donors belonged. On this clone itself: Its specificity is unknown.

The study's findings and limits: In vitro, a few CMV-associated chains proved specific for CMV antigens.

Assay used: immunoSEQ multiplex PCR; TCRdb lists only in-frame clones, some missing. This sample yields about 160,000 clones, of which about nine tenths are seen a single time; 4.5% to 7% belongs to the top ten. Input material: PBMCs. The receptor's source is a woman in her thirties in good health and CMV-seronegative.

The CDR3 spells CASSSTSGRVSYNEQFF. The CDR3 DNA reads as TGCGCCAGCAGCTCCACCAGCGGCAGAGTCTCCTACAATGAGCAGTTCTTC. The chain joins TRBV5-1 to TRBJ2-1; D may be TRBD2 (5 bases). Germline V gene sequence: CDR1 SGHRS, CDR2 YFSETQ. The CDR3 covers 17 residues. V lost 3 bases, J lost 0 bases, and 16 bases lay in between.